The present entry profiles one TCR beta chain with its context. It has no known antigen specificity. One base away there is no much larger clone; base qualities are not given. The data were obtained in a study of OX40 agonist ivuxolimab in advanced cancers. The study in broad terms: Ivuxolimab, which targeted the costimulatory receptor OX40 (CD134), was an agonistic, fully human IgG2 monoclonal antibody. The dose-escalation cohort was roughly 87% male with a mean age of 60 years, ranging from roughly 23 to 90. The paper describes the monotherapy dose-escalation part (N of about 54 patients) of the phase I trial of ivuxolimab. Of the approximately 50 patients in dose escalation, some 19 had hepatocellular carcinoma, approximately 15 had melanoma, 9 had renal cell carcinoma and 9 had head and neck cancer. Partial responses occurred in three dose-escalation patients, of whom one had hepatocellular carcinoma and two had cutaneous melanoma. Peripheral TCRbeta sequencing aimed to test whether ivuxolimab altered TCR sequence diversity and caused clonal T-cell expansion. Intravenous ivuxolimab was administered to patients every 2 weeks at six dose levels: 0.01, 0.1, 0.3, 1.5, 3 and 10 mg/kg. Prior anti-PD-1, anti-PD-L1 or anti-CTLA-4 therapy was permitted, and checkpoint inhibitors had been received by roughly two fifths of dose-escalation patients.

To sequence the TCRbeta CDR3 region, genomic DNA was isolated from the sorted cells. The immunoSEQ Assay was used for sequencing of TCRbeta CDR3 regions. TCRdb retrieved this table from immuneACCESS and kept in-frame rearrangements only. Not all clones are present; in checked studies, unresolved V genes account for under half, and no reason is known for the remainder. This sample is represented by 78,000 or so clones; under 95% of them were singletons. Together, the top ten hold roughly a tenth of the sample. Patients with autoimmune disease history or receiving systemic immunosuppression were excluded from the trial. In every dose cohort, peripheral blood was drawn for TCR sequencing at baseline, cycle 4 day 1, and cycle 7 day 1. Samples were obtained from an open-label, multicenter, first-in-human phase I dose-escalation trial of ivuxolimab. Adults with locally advanced or metastatic melanoma, renal cell carcinoma, hepatocellular carcinoma or head and neck squamous cell carcinoma were enrolled in the trial. Before TCR sequencing, CD4+ T cells and CD8+ T cells were sorted from peripheral blood as separate populations.

What the research found in general, with its limitations: At doses of 0.1 to 3.0 mg/kg, clonal expansion of both CD4+ and CD8+ T cells in blood was seen between baseline and week 6. The antigen specificity of the peripheral T cells that underwent clonal expansion was not determined. Low levels of normalized T-cell clonal expansion were also seen in some patients who did not respond. In the 0.1-3.0 mg/kg groups, partial responders were among the patients with the lowest normalized peripheral clonal expansion, particularly in CD8+ T cells. On average, CD8+ T cells showed more expanded clones than CD4+ T cells after ivuxolimab.

CDR1 and CDR2, per the germline V gene, are MNHEY and SVGAGI. Reading from cysteine to phenylalanine, the CDR3 counts 16 amino acids. CDR3 DNA is the only sequence kept; it has 48 bases, read in frame from the first base. V and J are trimmed by 4 bases and 5 bases, and the gene matches miss 8 bases of the junction. Sequencing used CD4+ or CD8+ T cells sorted from blood, obtained in a trial of the OX40 agonist ivuxolimab. The chain is assembled from TRBV6-5 and TRBJ2-5; TRBD2 aligns with 12 central bases. The source of this sequence is an adult with an advanced solid tumor such as melanoma, head and neck, liver or kidney cancer. At the DNA level, the sequence is TGTGCCAGCAGTTTCCGACTAGCGGGGGAGGAGGAGACCCAGTACTTC. It translates as CASSFRLAGEEETQYF.